The rows below give T cell receptor beta chains drawn from one sample of a study of Graves' ophthalmopathy and Graves' hyperthyroidism. Using its own MiXCR run on the multiplex PCR reads, TCRdb lists one record per CDR3 protein. The profile shows approximately 330,000 distinct CDR3 sequences, roughly 15% of them singletons. The sequencing sample was made of peripheral blood. Every receptor here comes from an adult man with Graves' ophthalmopathy. Both conserved end residues are part of each CDR3. The D gene is left open where the match is weak. Clone size, where shown, is once, few, many, or a class for clones that have expanded.

D gene,clone size,J gene,V gene,CDR3 DNA,CDR3 protein
TRBD2,many,TRBJ2-2,TRBV9,TGTGCCAGCAGCGTAGGGACTAGCGGGAACACCGGGGAGCTGTTTTTT,CASSVGTSGNTGELFF
NA,many,TRBJ2-1,TRBV6-1,TGTGCCAGCACCACCGGGACCGGGTACAATGAGCAGTTCTTC,CASTTGTGYNEQFF
TRBD1,many,TRBJ1-2,TRBV11-1,TGTGCCAGCAGCTCCTATCCGGGACAGGGGGCTAATGGCTACACCTTC,CASSSYPGQGANGYTF
NA,NA,TRBJ2-6,TRBV7-2,TGTGCCAGCAGCTTAGCGGGACTCTCTGGGGCCAACGTCCTGACTTTC,CASSLAGLSGANVLTF
TRBD1,many,TRBJ2-4,TRBV18,TGTGCCAGCTCACCGAGGGACAGCAAAAACATTCAGTACTTC,CASSPRDSKNIQYF
NA,many,TRBJ1-5,TRBV4-1,TGCGCCAGCAGCCAGGGGGGATTCAATCAGCCCCAGCATTTT,CASSQGGFNQPQHF
NA,few,TRBJ1-5,TRBV6-1,TGTGCCAGCAGTGAAGACAGGGAGTATCAGCCCCAGCATTTT,CASSEDREYQPQHF
NA,many,TRBJ1-2,TRBV20-1,TGCAGTGCGAGGCCCCGGGGCCAGGACACCTTC,CSARPRGQDTF
NA,many,TRBJ2-7,TRBV20-1,TGCAGTGCTAGTCGGGATTTTGCGACAGGACGCTCCTACGAGCAGTACTTC,CSASRDFATGRSYEQYF
NA,many,TRBJ1-5,TRBV5-1,TGCGCCAGCAGCTCGACAGGCCCCGGGCAGCCCCAGCATTTT,CASSSTGPGQPQHF
NA,many,TRBJ1-2,TRBV6-5,TGTGCCAGCAGTTACACAGGCCACTATGGCTACACCTTC,CASSYTGHYGYTF
TRBD1,many,TRBJ2-5,TRBV29-1,TGCAGCGTTGAACTGTCAGGGGGCTTTGGAGAGACCCAGTACTTC,CSVELSGGFGETQYF
TRBD1,many,TRBJ2-6,TRBV4-2,TGTGCCAGCAGCCCAGACAGGGGGTACTCTGGGGCCAACGTCCTGACTTTC,CASSPDRGYSGANVLTF
TRBD1,many,TRBJ1-2,TRBV6-1,TGTGCCAGCATCCAAAGGGGGCTAGGACGCTACACCTTC,CASIQRGLGRYTF
NA,many,TRBJ2-4,TRBV15,TGTGCCACCAGCAGAGATTGGTCGTCGTCCATTCAGTACTTC,CATSRDWSSSIQYF
TRBD1,many,TRBJ2-7,TRBV20-1,TGCAGTGCTAGAGAAAGGACAGGGAGGTACGAGCAGTACTTC,CSARERTGRYEQYF
TRBD1,many,TRBJ1-2,TRBV9,TGTGCCAGCAGCGTAGACGGGACAGGGCTGGGCTACACCTTC,CASSVDGTGLGYTF
NA,many,TRBJ2-7,TRBV4-1,TGCGCCAGCAGCCAGCGGGACTCCTCAGATGAGCAGTACTTC,CASSQRDSSDEQYF
NA,many,TRBJ2-7,TRBV20-1,TGCAGTGCAGGACTGGGGGGTGGTTACGAGCAGTACTTC,CSAGLGGGYEQYF
NA,many,TRBJ1-5,TRBV5-1,TGCGCCAGCAGCTTCCTGCCGGGCAGAGGTCAGCCCCAGCATTTT,CASSFLPGRGQPQHF
NA,many,TRBJ2-7,TRBV11-2,TGTGCCAGCAGCTTAGATTTTTCAAACTTCTACGAGCAGTACTTC,CASSLDFSNFYEQYF
NA,many,TRBJ1-2,TRBV6-2/TRBV6-3,TGTGCCAGCACCTCCGACAAGGTCTACACCTTC,CASTSDKVYTF
NA,many,TRBJ2-5,TRBV7-9,TGTGCCAGCAGCTTAGCCACAGCATCACTCCAAGAGACCCAGTACTTC,CASSLATASLQETQYF
NA,many,TRBJ2-5,TRBV7-8,TGTGCCAGCAGCCCTCGGATTTTGGGGGGTGAGGAGACCCAGTACTTC,CASSPRILGGEETQYF
NA,many,TRBJ1-5,TRBV24-1,TGTGCCACCACCCCGGGGAGCAATCAGCCCCAGCATTTT,CATTPGSNQPQHF
TRBD1,many,TRBJ2-7,TRBV6-2/TRBV6-3,TGTGCCAGCAGTGACCCCAAGGACAGGGGGACGGTTAGCCAGTACTTC,CASSDPKDRGTVSQYF
TRBD2,many,TRBJ2-7,TRBV6-1,TGTGCCAGCGAAACTGTAGCGGGACTCTCCTACGAGCAGTACTTC,CASETVAGLSYEQYF
NA,NA,TRBJ2-7,TRBV7-2,TGTGCCAGCAGGGAGGGGGACTCGTACTCCTACGAGCAGTACTTC,CASREGDSYSYEQYF
TRBD1,many,TRBJ2-5,TRBV28,TGTGCCAGCAGTCCGCCGGGACAGGGTGGCGAGACCCAGTACTTC,CASSPPGQGGETQYF
NA,many,TRBJ1-1,TRBV30,TGTGCCTGGGATGACGATTGGGGGCGAGTGAGTAACACTGAAGCTTTCTTT,CAWDDDWGRVSNTEAFF
NA,NA,TRBJ1-2,TRBV6-5,TGTGCCAGCAGTTACTCGAGTATCACCTATGGCTACACCTTC,CASSYSSITYGYTF
TRBD1,few,TRBJ2-7,TRBV12-3/TRBV12-4,TGTGCCAGCAGTTCAGACGGGACAGGGGACGAGCAGTACTTC,CASSSDGTGDEQYF
NA,NA,TRBJ2-5,TRBV6-1,TGTGCCAGCAGTGAAGTAGTAGGGACCCAGTACTTC,CASSEVVGTQYF
TRBD1,once,TRBJ2-7,TRBV11-2,TGTGCCAGCAGCTTAGTTGGGGACAGGGGATACGAGCAGTACTTC,CASSLVGDRGYEQYF
NA,many,TRBJ1-2,TRBV12-3/TRBV12-4,TGTGCCAGCAGTTTTATGGATGGCTACACCTTC,CASSFMDGYTF
NA,many,TRBJ1-1,TRBV6-2/TRBV6-3,TGTGCCAGCAGTTACTGGTCCGACACTGAAGCTTTCTTT,CASSYWSDTEAFF
NA,NA,TRBJ1-6,TRBV6-1,TGTGCCAGCAGCGAAGGGGGGACACCCCTCCACTTT,CASSEGGTPLHF
NA,many,TRBJ2-7,TRBV6-1,TGTGCCAGCAAGGCAGGAAGAGGCTCCTACGAGCAGTACTTC,CASKAGRGSYEQYF
TRBD1,many,TRBJ1-2,TRBV4-3,TGCGCCAGCAGCCAGGGGACAGCTAACTATGGCTACACCTTC,CASSQGTANYGYTF
NA,many,TRBJ2-2,TRBV5-1,TGCGCCAGCAGCTACGCCTCCAGCGGGCTTACCGGGGAGCTGTTTTTT,CASSYASSGLTGELFF
TRBD1,many,TRBJ1-5,TRBV6-5,TGTGCCAGCAGCATCTTCGGGACAGGAGGACAGCCCCAGCATTTT,CASSIFGTGGQPQHF
NA,many,TRBJ2-5,TRBV2,TGTGCCGGCAGTGAAGCGTCTGAGGGGTTGGATAAAGAGACCCAGTACTTC,CAGSEASEGLDKETQYF
NA,many,TRBJ2-5,TRBV6-9,TGTGCCAGCAGTTACGGTCCCACCCAGTACTTC,CASSYGPTQYF
TRBD2,many,TRBJ2-2,TRBV20-1,TGCAGTGCTAGAGTAGCGGGACGAACTCTTGGGGAGCTGTTTTTT,CSARVAGRTLGELFF
NA,many,TRBJ1-1,TRBV30,TGTGCCTGGAGTATGGACAGTTGGAACACTGAAGCTTTCTTT,CAWSMDSWNTEAFF